The 17 T cell receptor beta chains reported below all come from one sample, sequenced in a study of blood T cell repertoires in COVID-19. Clones were read by immunoSEQ multiplex PCR, and TCRdb kept only the in-frame ones, dropping some. The sample records about 16,000 clones, approximately 91% being singletons. The sequenced sample consisted of peripheral blood. The source is a man in his fifties or sixties with acute or convalescent COVID-19.

The V gene is TRBV7-2, the J gene TRBJ2-7; TRBD2 is a possible D gene (6 bases). The CDR3 totals 14 residues. The V end lost 3 bases, the J end lost 1 base, and 10 bases lay between the germline ends. Germline lookup yields CDR1 SGHTA and CDR2 FQGNSA. This CDR3 reads CASSLGGASYEQYF. The DNA for the CDR3 is TGTGCCAGCAGCTTGGGCGGGGCATCCTACGAGCAGTACTTC.

The chain carries TRBV7-5 and TRBJ2-7; TRBD1, the D gene given by the table, was not confirmed from the DNA. TRBV7-5 is tagged as a pseudogene. The CDR3 has 19 amino acids. The CDR3 nucleotides are TGTGTCAGAATCCTTAAGGTAAGGGGTAAGAGGTTGGGGTCCTACGAGCAGTACTTC. Its translation is CVRILKVRGKRLGSYEQYF.

The chain combines TRBV30 with TRBJ1-5; 8 positions match TRBD1. Germline assignment: CDR1 GTSNPN and CDR2 SVGIG (reference sequence). The CDR3 has 13 amino acids. V shed 5 bases and J 5 bases; nucleotides not matched to a gene: 5. In DNA, the CDR3 is TGTGCCTGGGCCCAGGGGGCGGATCAGCCCCAGCATTTT. It is translated as CAWAQGADQPQHF.

V usage is TRBV6-4 and J usage is TRBJ2-2, with unresolved D. The germline V gene encodes CDR1 MRHNA and CDR2 SNTAGT. The CDR3 has 12 amino acids. Trimming stripped 5 bases from V and 4 bases from J, with 5 bases between. CDR3 loop: CASSSSTGELFF. CDR3 bases: TGTGCCAGCAGTTCATCCACCGGGGAGCTGTTTTTT.

By sample fraction, this clone is medium-sized (0.01 to 0.1%). V and J are TRBV9 and TRBJ1-6; 7 bases align to TRBD1. V lost 3 bases and J lost 14; bases outside the gene matches: 17. The CDR3 totals 16 residues. Germline V gene lookup returns CDR1 SGDLS and CDR2 YYNGEE. The CDR3 reads CASSGDPGTAERSLHF. The CDR3 DNA reads TGTGCCAGCAGCGGCGACCCTGGGACAGCGGAAAGATCCCTCCACTTT.

The V call is TRBV4-2, the J call TRBJ2-5, with 13 bases that match TRBD2. The CDR3 has 18 residues. With 0 bases clipped from V and 5 bases from J, the junction kept 9 bases outside the gene matches. Germline CDR1 reads LGHNA; CDR2 reads YNFKEQ. The CDR3: CASSQELAGGPFAETQYF. CDR3 coding DNA: TGTGCCAGCAGCCAAGAACTAGCGGGAGGGCCGTTTGCGGAGACCCAGTACTTC.

The chain couples TRBV4-2 to TRBJ2-3; 9 nucleotides match TRBD2. V lost 6 bases and J lost 2; bases outside the gene matches: 18. The CDR3 sequence is 19 residues long. Per germline, CDR1 LGHNA and CDR2 YNFKEQ. The CDR3 loop is CASRAAEASGALATDTQYF. The CDR3 DNA is TGTGCCAGCAGGGCGGCAGAGGCTAGCGGGGCTCTCGCCACAGATACGCAGTATTTT.

This clone is labeled as medium-sized. V usage is TRBV30 and J usage is TRBJ1-1; a possible D gene is TRBD1 (6 bases). CDR1 is GTSNPN and CDR2 is SVGIG in the germline V gene (reference sequence). With 3 bases removed from V and 5 bases from J, the gap between germline ends came to 13 bases. The length of the CDR3 is 13 residues. The CDR3 protein is CAWSADRRTEAFF. The CDR3 region has the DNA TGTGCCTGGAGCGCGGACAGAAGGACTGAAGCTTTCTTT.

The genes are TRBV3-1 (or the pseudogene TRBV3-2) and TRBJ2-2, with TRBD2 matching over 8 bases. Germline values: CDR1 LGHDT, CDR2 YNNKEL (reference sequence). V shed 1 base, J shed 4 bases, and the junction held 8 bases outside the gene matches. The CDR3 sequence is 17 residues long. CDR3 DNA: TGTGCCAGCAGCCAAGTGCCGGGGGGGCCGAGCACCGGGGAGCTGTTTTTT. Its translation is CASSQVPGGPSTGELFF.

The genes are TRBV5-6 and TRBJ1-1, with 7 bases lining up with TRBD1. Per the germline V gene, CDR1 is SGHDT and CDR2 is YYEEEE. With V trimmed by 0 bases and J by 4 bases, 6 bases remained unmatched. The CDR3 length is 15 residues. CDR3 protein: CASSLAGGEGTEAFF. CDR3 sequence (DNA): TGTGCCAGCAGCTTGGCAGGGGGTGAGGGCACTGAAGCTTTCTTT. The full variable domain, in which reference TRBV5-6 and TRBJ1-1 provide the parts outside the CDR3, is DAGVTQSPTHLIKTRGQQVTLRCSPKSGHDTVSWYQQALGQGPQFIFQYYEEEERQRGNFPDRFSGHQFPNYSSELNVNALLLGDSALYLCASSLAGGEGTEAFFGQGTRLTVV.

The rearrangement uses TRBV10-3 and TRBJ1-2, with D uncertain. CDR1 and CDR2 from the germline V gene are ENHRY and SYGVKD. CDR3 length: 15 residues. V was cut by 2 bases and J by 7 bases, with 17 bases left in between. CDR3: CAISEPRSRTSGYTF. The DNA of the CDR3 is TGTGCCATCAGTGAGCCCCGGTCCCGAACCTCTGGCTACACCTTC.

This chain joins TRBV19 and TRBJ2-1; 8 positions agree with TRBD2. The length of the CDR3 is 14 residues. The germline V gene has CDR1 LNHDA and CDR2 SQIVND (reference sequence). The ends lost 3 bases at V and 6 bases at J; junction bases unmatched: 4. As DNA, the CDR3 is TGTGCCAGTAGTATTACTAGCGGATCCAATGAGCAGTTCTTC. Translating it yields CASSITSGSNEQFF.

CDR3 loop: CASSTGGSETQYF. The CDR3 coding sequence is TGTGCCAGCAGTACAGGGGGCTCGGAGACCCAGTACTTC. This rearrangement joins TRBV28 to TRBJ2-5; 9 positions agree with TRBD1. CDR1 and CDR2 from the germline V gene are MDHEN and SYDVKM. CDR3 length: 13 amino acids. The junction had 3 bases not matched to a gene; V was cut back by 5 bases and J by 5 bases.

V is TRBV5-1 and J is TRBJ2-7; 9 nucleotides match TRBD1. Unmatched junction bases numbered 4, after V lost 3 bases and J lost 0 bases. Germline lookup yields CDR1 SGHRS and CDR2 YFSETQ. The CDR3 is made up of 15 amino acids. For the CDR3, the DNA is TGCGCCAGCAGCTCCGGGACAGGGCTCTCCTACGAGCAGTACTTC. Encoded protein: CASSSGTGLSYEQYF. Using reference TRBV5-1 and TRBJ2-7 for the parts outside the CDR3, the full variable domain is KAGVTQTPRYLIKTRGQQVTLSCSPISGHRSVSWYQQTPGQGLQFLFEYFSETQRNKGNFPGRFSGRQFSNSRSEMNVSTLELGDSALYLCASSSGTGLSYEQYFGPGTRLTVT.

The chain uses TRBV7-8 and TRBJ1-1, with 8 bases lining up with TRBD1. This CDR3 has 14 amino acids. V was pared by 5 bases and J by 11 bases, with 13 bases of the junction left unmatched. In germline, CDR1 is SGHVS, CDR2 FQNEAQ. The CDR3 DNA sequence: TGTGCCAGCAGCGGTACAGGGGGAGTTGGGGCCGCTTTCTTT. Amino acid sequence: CASSGTGGVGAAFF.

This clone was counted a single time. The rearrangement joins TRBV10-1 to TRBJ1-5, with D perhaps matching TRBD1 (5 bases). From germline, CDR1 is WNHNN and CDR2 SYGVQD (reference sequence). The CDR3 sequence is 16 residues long. Deletions cut 8 bases from V and 0 bases from J, with 17 bases between. The CDR3 here is CASVRGGDYSNQPQHF. Written as DNA, the CDR3 is TGCGCCAGCGTGAGGGGAGGGGATTATAGCAATCAGCCCCAGCATTTT.

The chain has TRBV19 and TRBJ1-5; 9 nucleotides align to TRBD1. This CDR3 contains 16 residues. The ends lost 4 bases at V and 3 bases at J; junction bases unmatched: 7. Germline CDR1 reads LNHDA; CDR2 reads SQIVND (reference sequence). This CDR3 is CASSRVGQGPNQPQHF. The CDR3 region has the DNA TGTGCCAGTAGTAGGGTGGGACAGGGTCCCAATCAGCCCCAGCATTTT.